The 3 T cell receptor beta chains below come from one sample, sequenced in a study of T cell responses to AZD1222 COVID-19 vaccine. TCRdb's copy holds only in-frame clones and misses some; the assay was immunoSEQ multiplex PCR. Among some 140,000 clones listed, 88% were seen once. Material: peripheral blood, obtained on day 0 of AZD1222 vaccination. Source of these receptors: an adult in good health.

In its sample, this clone was seen a few times. The chain employs TRBV5-4 and TRBJ2-3, with D tentatively TRBD2 (7 bases). V was cut by 0 bases and J by 6 bases, with 14 bases left in between. Germline-derived CDR1 and CDR2 are SGHNT and YYREEE (reference sequence). CDR3 length equals 15 residues. This CDR3 is CASSLVGGEADTQYF. CDR3 nucleotide sequence: TGTGCCAGCAGCTTGGTAGGGGGGGAGGCGGATACGCAGTATTTT.

J is TRBJ2-7 and V is TRBV14; D not certain. The germline V gene has CDR1 SGHDN and CDR2 FVKESK. This CDR3 contains 14 residues. The V and J ends lost 3 bases and 0 bases respectively, with 9 bases between them. This chain's CDR3 is CASSHSGYSYEQYF. The CDR3 coding sequence is TGTGCCAGCAGCCATTCAGGTTACTCCTACGAGCAGTACTTC.

The chain employs TRBV7-9 and TRBJ1-6, with 9 nucleotides matching TRBD1. Germline V lookup: CDR1 SEHNR, CDR2 FQNEAQ (reference sequence). The CDR3 is 15 amino acids. V shed 4 bases and J 8 bases; nucleotides not matched to a gene: 6. The CDR3 region has the DNA TGTGCCAGCAGCTCCGGGACAGGGATCGATTCACCCCTCCACTTT. Residues: CASSSGTGIDSPLHF.